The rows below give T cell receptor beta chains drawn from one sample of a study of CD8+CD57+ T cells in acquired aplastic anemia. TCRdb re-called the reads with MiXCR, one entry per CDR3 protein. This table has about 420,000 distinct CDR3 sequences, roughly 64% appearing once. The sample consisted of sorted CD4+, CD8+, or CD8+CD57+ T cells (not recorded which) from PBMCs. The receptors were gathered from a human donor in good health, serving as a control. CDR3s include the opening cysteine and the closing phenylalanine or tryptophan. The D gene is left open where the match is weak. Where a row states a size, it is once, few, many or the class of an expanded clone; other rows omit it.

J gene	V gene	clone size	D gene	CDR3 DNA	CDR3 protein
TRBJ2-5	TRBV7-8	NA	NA	TGTGCCAGCAGCAGCGAGAGGCAGCGCACGCATTATTTC	CASSSERQRTHYF
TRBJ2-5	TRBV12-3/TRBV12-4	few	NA	TGTGCCAGCAGTTTAGGACAGCGAGAGACCCAGTACTTC	CASSLGQRETQYF
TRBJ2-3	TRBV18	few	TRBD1	TGTGCCAGCTCACCGGGACAGGATCCAGATACGCAGTATTTT	CASSPGQDPDTQYF
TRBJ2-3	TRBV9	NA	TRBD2	TGTGCCAGCAGCGTGTCGGGACTAGTCTCCGCGCGGTCAGATACGCAGTATTTT	CASSVSGLVSARSDTQYF
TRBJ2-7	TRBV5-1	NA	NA	TGCGCCAGCAGAGAGGGACAACCATTCGAGCAGTACTTC	CASREGQPFEQYF
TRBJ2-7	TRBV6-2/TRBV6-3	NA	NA	TGTGCCAGCTTCGAGGGAACAGGAAAGTACGAGCAGTACTTC	CASFEGTGKYEQYF
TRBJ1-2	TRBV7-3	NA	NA	TGTGCCAGCAGCTTAGGGGAGGGGGGGTATGCATACCTCTTC	CASSLGEGGYAYLF
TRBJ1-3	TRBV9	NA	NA	TGTGCCAGTAGCGTGGGATCGGGGGACGGAAACACCATATATTTT	CASSVGSGDGNTIYF
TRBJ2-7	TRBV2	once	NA	TGTGCCAGCATGTTTGGCGCCCCCACCGAGCAGTACTTC	CASMFGAPTEQYF
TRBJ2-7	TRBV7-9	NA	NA	TGTGCCAGCAGCGGTGACGAGGACTCCCACGAGCAGTACTTC	CASSGDEDSHEQYF
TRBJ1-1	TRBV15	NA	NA	TGTGCCAGCAGTGGAGAGGTGTGGGGGATCACTGAAGCTTCCTTT	CASSGEVWGITEASF
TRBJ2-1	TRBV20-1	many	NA	TGCAGTGCTAGAGATACCTTTGGGGAAAATGAGCAGTTCTTC	CSARDTFGENEQFF
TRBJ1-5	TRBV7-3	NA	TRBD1	TGCGCCAGCAGCCCAATGCAGGGACAGCCGAAGCATTTT	CASSPMQGQPKHF
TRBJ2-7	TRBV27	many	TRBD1	TGTGCCAGCAGTATGGACAGGGGCGTTCTGTACTTC	CASSMDRGVLYF
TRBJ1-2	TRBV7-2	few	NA	TGTGCCAGCAGCCGAGATCTGGTTGACTATGGCTACACGTTC	CASSRDLVDYGYTF
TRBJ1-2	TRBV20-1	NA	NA	TGCAGTGCTAGCGGGCGGGGCCGACACAATGGCTACACCTTC	CSASGRGRHNGYTF
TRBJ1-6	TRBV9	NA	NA	TGTGCCAGCAGCTTGGGCGAGTATAAATCAACCCTCCACTTT	CASSLGEYKSTLHF
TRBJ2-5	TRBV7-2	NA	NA	TGTGCCAGCAGCGCGGAACAGGACCACAGGAGGGAGACCCAGTACTTC	CASSAEQDHRRETQYF
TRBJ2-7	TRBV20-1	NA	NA	TGCAGTGCTAGTCACAGAACGACCTACGAGCAGTACTTC	CSASHRTTYEQYF
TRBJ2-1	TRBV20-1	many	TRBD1	TGCAGTGCGCCAGACAGGGGTGAAAGGGGTTCCCCCTACAATGAGCAGTTCTTC	CSAPDRGERGSPYNEQFF
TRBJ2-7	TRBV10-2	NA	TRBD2	TGTGCCAGCAGTGTCGCGGGAGGGTACGATCAGTACTTC	CASSVAGGYDQYF
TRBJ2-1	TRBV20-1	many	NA	TGCAGTGCTAGACGCCAGGGTCGAAAAAATGAGCAGTTCTTC	CSARRQGRKNEQFF
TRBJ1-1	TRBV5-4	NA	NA	TGTGCCAGCAGCTTGGAACGCAGGTACACTGAAGCTTTCTTT	CASSLERRYTEAFF
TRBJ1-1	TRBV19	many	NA	TGTGCCAGTAAGCGCCGGGACACGAACACTGAAGCTTTCTTT	CASKRRDTNTEAFF
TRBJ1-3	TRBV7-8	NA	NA	TGTGCCAGCAGCTTAGTGAATACGGGGTCCGAAGACACCATATATTTT	CASSLVNTGSEDTIYF
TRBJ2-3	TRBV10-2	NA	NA	TGCGCCAGCACCAGGGCGGATACGCAGTATTTT	CASTRADTQYF
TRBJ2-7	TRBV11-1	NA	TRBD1	TGTGCCAGCAGCTCCCACCTGGTGGGGACAGGGCACTACGAGCAGTACTTC	CASSSHLVGTGHYEQYF
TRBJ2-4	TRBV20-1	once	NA	TGCAGTGCTATTCCGGGACCGGAGGTTCAGTACTTC	CSAIPGPEVQYF
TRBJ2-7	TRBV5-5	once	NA	TGTGCCAGCAGCTCGTCGACTAGGGGCTACGAGCAGTACTTC	CASSSSTRGYEQYF
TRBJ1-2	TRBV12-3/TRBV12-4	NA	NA	TGTGCCAGCATCGCCGGCGGGTCCCGCTATGGCTACACCTTC	CASIAGGSRYGYTF
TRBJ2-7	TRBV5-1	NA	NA	TGCGCCAGCAGCCGGGCAGACGTGAACACCGAGCAGTACTTC	CASSRADVNTEQYF
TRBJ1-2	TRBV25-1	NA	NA	TGTGCCAGCAGTGCCACTAGAGGGGAAGATAGTGGCTACTACTTC	CASSATRGEDSGYYF
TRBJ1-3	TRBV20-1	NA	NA	TGCAGTGCTAGAGATCACAGCCGAAACTCCATATATTTT	CSARDHSRNSIYF
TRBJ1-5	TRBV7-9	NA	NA	TGTGCCAGCAGCACGGGGGGTCAGCCCCAGCATTTT	CASSTGGQPQHF
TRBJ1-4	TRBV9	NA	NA	TGCGCCAGCAGCTTGGAGGGTATAAATGAGACACTGTTTTTT	CASSLEGINETLFF
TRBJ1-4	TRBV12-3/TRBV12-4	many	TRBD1	TGTGCCAGCAGTTTAACAGGGGTTGGTTCGAGGGAAAAACTGTTTTTT	CASSLTGVGSREKLFF
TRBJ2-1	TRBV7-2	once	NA	TGTGCCAGCAGCGTACGGACGGAGGAGTACCAGTTCTTC	CASSVRTEEYQFF
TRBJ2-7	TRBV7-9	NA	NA	TGTGCCAGCAGCCCCAAGGGGCGGGGGCCCTACGAGCAGTACTTC	CASSPKGRGPYEQYF
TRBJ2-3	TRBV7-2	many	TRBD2	TGTGCCAGCAGCTTGGGAGGGAGGCCAGATACGCAGTATTTT	CASSLGGRPDTQYF
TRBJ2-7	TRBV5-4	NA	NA	TGTGCCACCGGCGAATGGGTGGGGAACTTC	CATGEWVGNF
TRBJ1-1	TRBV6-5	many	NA	TGTGCCAGCAGTACAGGATCAGGACTGAACACTGAAGCTTTCTTT	CASSTGSGLNTEAFF
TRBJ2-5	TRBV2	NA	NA	TGTGCCAGGAGTCTGGACGGGACCCAGTACTTC	CARSLDGTQYF
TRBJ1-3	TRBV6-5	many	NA	TGTGCCAGCAGTTACTCGTCCTCTGGAAACACCATATATTTT	CASSYSSSGNTIYF
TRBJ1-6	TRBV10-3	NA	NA	TGTGCCACCGGGGCCCCCCTCCACTTT	CATGAPLHF
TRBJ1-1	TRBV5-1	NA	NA	TGCGCCAGCAGCTTGGCGCAAACCCCTGTAGCTTTCTTT	CASSLAQTPVAFF
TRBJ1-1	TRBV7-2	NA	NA	TGTGCCAGCAGCTTTGGTAATAACCCTGAAGCTTTCTTT	CASSFGNNPEAFF
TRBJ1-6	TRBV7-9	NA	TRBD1	TGTGCCAGCACCTGGGGGGACAGGGCTAATTCACCCCACCACTTT	CASTWGDRANSPHHF
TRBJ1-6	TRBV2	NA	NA	TGTGCCAGCAGCGTGGGGGATCGTACTTCAGCCTTCTACTTT	CASSVGDRTSAFYF
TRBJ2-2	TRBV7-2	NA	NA	TGTGCCAGCAGCTGGCCGAGCGGCACCGGGGAGCTGTTTTTT	CASSWPSGTGELFF